Listed below are T cell receptor beta chains from one sample, sequenced in a study of PD-L1 blockade in urothelial cancer. Only in-frame clones appear in the TCRdb table, and some are missing; sequencing was by immunoSEQ multiplex PCR. The sample holds more than 60,000 clones, 88% seen once. Sequencing used PBMCs, obtained around atezolizumab (anti-PD-L1) treatment. These receptors all stem from a man in his sixties with urothelial cancer. Both conserved end residues are part of each CDR3. Fields, in order: CDR3 DNA, CDR3 protein, CDR3 length, V gene, D gene, clone size, J gene. A D gene is named only where the DNA matches it firmly. Clone size, where shown, is once, few, many, or a class for clones that have expanded.

DNA: TGTGCCAGCAGAACTAGCGGGGGGGGGAATGAGCAGTTCTTC
CDR3: CASRTSGGGNEQFF
length: 14
V: TRBV6-6
D: TRBD2
size: once
J: TRBJ2-1

DNA: TGTGCCAGCAGTGGGACAGGGAAGGTGCAGCCCCAGCATTTT
CDR3: CASSGTGKVQPQHF
length: 14
V: TRBV2
D: TRBD1
size: NA
J: TRBJ1-5

DNA: TGTGCCATACTCACCCGGGACAGGTCTTACGAGCAGTACTTC
CDR3: CAILTRDRSYEQYF
length: 14
V: TRBV30
D: TRBD1
size: NA
J: TRBJ2-7

DNA: TGTGCCAGCAGCCCTATAGCTCCAGGGTACAATGAGCAGTTCTTC
CDR3: CASSPIAPGYNEQFF
length: 15
V: TRBV11-2
D: NA
size: NA
J: TRBJ2-1

DNA: TGCAGTGCATTAGCGGGGGACCCCCGGTATTTT
CDR3: CSALAGDPRYF
length: 11
V: TRBV20-1
D: TRBD2
size: NA
J: TRBJ2-3

DNA: TGTGCCAGCAGCTTGGGGGCAGAGCAGTTCTTC
CDR3: CASSLGAEQFF
length: 11
V: TRBV5-4
D: NA
size: NA
J: TRBJ2-1

DNA: TGCGCCAGCAGCTTTGAGGAGACCCAGTACTTC
CDR3: CASSFEETQYF
length: 11
V: TRBV5-1
D: NA
size: NA
J: TRBJ2-5

DNA: TGTGCCAGCAGTGGGGGACAGGTTCTATCCTACACCTTC
CDR3: CASSGGQVLSYTF
length: 13
V: TRBV7-9
D: TRBD1
size: NA
J: TRBJ1-2

DNA: TGTGCCAGCAGCCTAACCACCCAGGGGGCGGGTGAGCAGTTCTTC
CDR3: CASSLTTQGAGEQFF
length: 15
V: TRBV7-9
D: TRBD1
size: NA
J: TRBJ2-1

DNA: TGCGCCAGCAGCTTGGATTGGGCGTACAATGAGCAGTTCTTC
CDR3: CASSLDWAYNEQFF
length: 14
V: TRBV5-1
D: NA
size: NA
J: TRBJ2-1

DNA: TGCGCCAGCCGAAGGACAGGGTCTGAAGCTTTCTTT
CDR3: CASRRTGSEAFF
length: 12
V: TRBV5-1
D: TRBD1
size: NA
J: TRBJ1-1

DNA: TGTGCCAGCAGTGAACAACAGGGGGCGTACGAGCAGTACTTC
CDR3: CASSEQQGAYEQYF
length: 14
V: TRBV6-1
D: TRBD1
size: NA
J: TRBJ2-7

DNA: TGCGCCAGCAGCCATTCGCCGGGAGCCCCGCCCGAGCAGTACTTC
CDR3: CASSHSPGAPPEQYF
length: 15
V: TRBV4-1
D: NA
size: NA
J: TRBJ2-7

DNA: TGTGCCAGCAGCTTGGGGGCTCGGGGGGCCGGCTACGAGCAGTACTTC
CDR3: CASSLGARGAGYEQYF
length: 16
V: TRBV5-4
D: NA
size: NA
J: TRBJ2-7

DNA: TGTGCCAGCAGCCGCGATCCCCGGGATGGCTACACCTTC
CDR3: CASSRDPRDGYTF
length: 13
V: TRBV7-3
D: NA
size: few
J: TRBJ1-2

DNA: TGCGCCAGCAGCCAGATCGAGACAGGGGGGTCCTACAATGAGCAGTTCTTC
CDR3: CASSQIETGGSYNEQFF
length: 17
V: TRBV4-1
D: TRBD1
size: NA
J: TRBJ2-1

DNA: TGTGCCAGCTCACCTAGAGCGGGAGAGTTAGATACGCAGTATTTT
CDR3: CASSPRAGELDTQYF
length: 15
V: TRBV18
D: TRBD2
size: NA
J: TRBJ2-3

DNA: TGTGCCAGCAGCTTAATAGGGGTAGGTAACACTGAAGCTTTCTTT
CDR3: CASSLIGVGNTEAFF
length: 15
V: TRBV7-3
D: NA
size: NA
J: TRBJ1-1

DNA: TGCGCCAGCAGCTTCGGGGCAGGGGCGGGTCAGCCCCAGCATTTT
CDR3: CASSFGAGAGQPQHF
length: 15
V: TRBV5-1
D: NA
size: NA
J: TRBJ1-5

DNA: TGTGCCAGCAGCCTACTCCCGGGAGGTCGGACCCAGTACTTC
CDR3: CASSLLPGGRTQYF
length: 14
V: TRBV7-2
D: TRBD2
size: NA
J: TRBJ2-5

DNA: TGTGCCAGCAGCGTAGGGGCAGGGGGCAATCAGCCCCAGCATTTT
CDR3: CASSVGAGGNQPQHF
length: 15
V: TRBV9
D: NA
size: NA
J: TRBJ1-5

DNA: TGTGCCAGCAGTCGGGGCGGACTATCTCACGTGCAGTACTTC
CDR3: CASSRGGLSHVQYF
length: 14
V: TRBV28
D: NA
size: NA
J: TRBJ2-7

DNA: TGTGCCAGCAGTTACAGACAGGGCTATCCCGGGGAGCTGTTTTTT
CDR3: CASSYRQGYPGELFF
length: 15
V: TRBV28
D: TRBD1
size: NA
J: TRBJ2-2

DNA: TGTGCCAGCAGCGGCGGGGACCATAGTTGGGGGTTCACTGAAGCTTTCTTT
CDR3: CASSGGDHSWGFTEAFF
length: 17
V: TRBV9
D: NA
size: NA
J: TRBJ1-1

DNA: TGCGCCAGCAGCTTGGGAGTCTTAAACCTCTATGGCTACACCTTC
CDR3: CASSLGVLNLYGYTF
length: 15
V: TRBV5-1
D: NA
size: few
J: TRBJ1-2

DNA: TGTGCCACCAGCACCAGAAACTCTGGGGCCAACGTCCTGACTTTC
CDR3: CATSTRNSGANVLTF
length: 15
V: TRBV15
D: NA
size: NA
J: TRBJ2-6